The entry below gives a single T cell receptor (beta chain) sequence along with its context. Its recognized antigen is unknown. The record has no base qualities; no much larger clone is one base away. Whole blood was collected in K2EDTA tubes by collaborating institutions according to the institutions' own protocols. Collaborator samples were shipped for TCRbeta analysis as frozen whole blood, isolated PBMCs, or DNA extracted from either sample type. This entry is derived from a study of blood T cell repertoires in COVID-19 (dated by TCRdb to 2020 to 2021). For context, the study as a whole: Collaborator samples came from the United States, Italy and Spain and covered acute and convalescent phases of COVID-19. The prospective study material was composed of cDNA or gDNA derived from T cells, B-cell-depleted T cells, or PBMCs. Deeply sampled blood TCRbeta repertoires from subjects exposed to, actively infected with, or recovered from COVID-19 were included in the dataset. The repertoires were released in a freely available public database meant as a resource for research on the immune response to SARS-CoV-2. The samples were drawn from two sources: the first 160 participants of the ongoing ImmuneRACE study, and 1,200 or so subjects contributed by 6 global collaborators. A de-identified subject ID, COVID-19 status, age in years and sex were almost always included in the sample metadata. HLA class I and class II types, where available, came from metadata supplied by the sample provider rather than from assay-based typing.

CDR3 length: 12 amino acids, cysteine to phenylalanine. The DNA shown is the 36-base CDR3, in frame from base 1. The germline V gene supplies CDR1 MNHEY and CDR2 SVGAGI. V lost 6 bases and J lost 4 bases, and the count of bases not matched to a germline gene is 0. TCRbeta CDR3 regions were amplified from genomic DNA using the immunoSEQ Assay, a bias-controlled multiplex PCR. On the authors' methods: Nucleated cell counts per sample were estimated from amplification of reference gene primers within the assay. Sequence reads were collapsed and filtered to measure the absolute abundance of every unique TCRbeta CDR3 rearrangement. For each sample, productive Simpson clonality was calculated as the square root of Simpson's diversity index across productive rearrangements. The source is immuneACCESS, and TCRdb retained only in-frame sequences with V and J called. Part of the clones is not carried over; for the studies checked, unresolved V genes explain less than half of this, and the remainder is unexplained. V, J and clone size derive from that table, while D and trimming were established from the DNA sequence. The sample table contains 150,000 or so clones; only one count was recorded for 75% to 90% of them. Together, the top ten hold 2.9% of the sample.

Summary of the overall study and its limitations: Clinical and demographic metadata were provided uncurated, with the amount varying by source and participant.

The V and J genes are TRBV6-5 and TRBJ1-2; 9 bases in the middle match TRBD1. The sequenced sample consisted of peripheral blood. This clonotype was sampled from a woman between 55 and 75 years old with acute or convalescent COVID-19. This receptor carries the CDR3 CASRQGAYGYTF. DNA sequence: TGTGCCAGCAGACAGGGGGCCTATGGCTACACCTTC.